Listed below are T cell receptor beta chains from one sample, sequenced in a study of CD8+CD57+ T cells in acquired aplastic anemia. In TCRdb, the reads were re-called with MiXCR into one record per CDR3 protein. The table includes over 150,000 distinct CDR3 sequences, 45% to 60% detected once. Material: sorted CD4+, CD8+, or CD8+CD57+ T cells (not recorded which) from PBMCs. The receptors originated from a human donor with aplastic anemia. Each CDR3 is given with its conserved first and last residue. Each record gives: V gene, J gene, D gene, clone size, CDR3 protein, CDR3 DNA. The D gene is left open where the match is weak. Clone size, where shown, is once, few, many, or a class for clones that have expanded.

TRBV19	TRBJ1-5	NA	NA	CASGGAGNQPQHF	TGTGCCAGTGGGGGGGCAGGGAATCAGCCCCAGCATTTT
TRBV29-1	TRBJ2-7	NA	few	CSVEGQGNAEQYF	TGCAGCGTTGAAGGGCAGGGGAATGCCGAGCAGTACTTC
TRBV5-1	TRBJ1-1	NA	NA	CASSLDKRGYTEAFF	TGCGCCAGCAGCTTAGACAAGAGAGGCTACACTGAAGCTTTCTTT
TRBV2	TRBJ2-7	TRBD2	once	CASSAGLAGEGYEQYF	TGTGCCAGCAGTGCGGGACTAGCGGGGGAGGGCTACGAGCAGTACTTC
TRBV5-1	TRBJ2-3	NA	many	CASRRDLSTDTQYF	TGCGCCAGCAGACGGGACCTAAGCACAGATACGCAGTATTTT
TRBV7-9	TRBJ2-2	NA	many	CASSSQGGAGELFF	TGTGCCAGCAGCTCACAGGGTGGGGCCGGGGAGCTGTTTTTT
TRBV20-1	TRBJ2-3	TRBD1	NA	CRTGSTDTQYF	TGCAGGACAGGGAGCACAGATACGCAGTATTTT
TRBV10-2	TRBJ2-2	NA	NA	CASSGASTGELFF	TGCGCCAGCAGTGGAGCTAGTACCGGGGAGCTGTTTTTT
TRBV25-1	TRBJ2-1	NA	NA	CASSANPGLATNEQFF	TGTGCCAGCAGTGCTAACCCGGGACTGGCGACCAATGAGCAGTTCTTC
TRBV9	TRBJ2-3	TRBD1	many	CASSLTGDKTDTQYF	TGTGCCAGCAGCTTGACAGGGGATAAAACAGATACGCAGTATTTT
TRBV7-3	TRBJ2-1	NA	many	CASSPRTDRYNEQFF	TGTGCCAGCAGCCCGAGGACAGATCGATACAATGAGCAGTTCTTC
TRBV7-9	TRBJ1-2	NA	many	CASSLAGAGSYGYTF	TGTGCCAGCAGCTTAGCGGGGGCAGGGAGCTATGGCTACACCTTC
TRBV12-5	TRBJ2-1	TRBD2	NA	CASRASGGHNEQFF	TGTGCTAGTAGGGCTAGCGGGGGCCACAATGAGCAGTTCTTC
TRBV15	TRBJ2-1	TRBD2	few	CATSRDQRAGSYNEQFF	TGTGCCACCAGCAGAGATCAGAGAGCGGGGTCATACAATGAGCAGTTCTTC
TRBV4-1	TRBJ2-3	TRBD2	few	CASSQGPGGATTDTQYF	TGCGCCAGCAGCCAAGGCCCCGGGGGGGCCACTACAGATACGCAGTATTTT
TRBV19	TRBJ2-7	NA	NA	CATSGTLRTTYEQYF	TGTGCCACATCCGGGACCCTACGCACAACTTACGAGCAGTACTTC
TRBV10-2	TRBJ1-3	NA	NA	CASSEGVGGNTIYF	TGCGCCAGCAGTGAAGGGGTTGGTGGAAACACCATATATTTT
TRBV20-1	TRBJ2-5	NA	few	CSARAGTGGTQYF	TGCAGTGCTAGGGCAGGGACTGGGGGGACCCAGTACTTC
TRBV19	TRBJ1-1	NA	NA	CASSSKTGNTEAFF	TGTGCCAGTAGTTCCAAGACAGGGAACACTGAAGCTTTCTTT
TRBV5-1	TRBJ1-5	TRBD1	once	CASSLDGTANQPQHF	TGCGCCAGCAGCTTGGACGGGACAGCTAATCAGCCCCAGCATTTT
TRBV15	TRBJ2-1	NA	NA	CATSRAGSSYNEQFF	TGTGCCACCAGCAGAGCGGGCTCAAGTTACAATGAGCAGTTCTTC
TRBV19	TRBJ1-6	NA	NA	CASSDSPNSPLHF	TGTGCCAGTAGTGACAGTCCTAATTCACCCCTCCACTTT
TRBV4-1	TRBJ1-6	TRBD1	once	CASSQGQGASPLHF	TGCGCCAGCAGCCAAGGACAGGGGGCATCACCCCTCCACTTT
TRBV28	TRBJ2-3	NA	NA	CASRLGGADTQYF	TGTGCCAGCAGGTTAGGGGGGGCAGATACGCAGTATTTT
TRBV2	TRBJ2-1	TRBD1	NA	CASSELGPTGLHEQFF	TGCGCCAGCAGTGAGTTGGGACCGACAGGGCTTCATGAGCAGTTCTTC
TRBV7-2	TRBJ2-3	NA	many	CASSPDTGRDTQYF	TGTGCCAGCAGCCCCGATACAGGGAGGGATACGCAGTATTTT